This T cell receptor beta chain was obtained from a study of blood T cells in healthy people across ages (dated by TCRdb to 2015 to 2017). Turning to the overall study: Template switching captured roughly one uniquely barcoded TCR beta cDNA molecule per two T cells in model experiments. Age-related changes in TCR beta repertoire diversity were measured in the study by deep sequencing normalized with unique cDNA molecular identifiers. Donors were grouped into four age groups: young (average roughly 17 years), middle-aged (around 39), aged (approximately 67) and long-lived (just over 80). To avoid experimental bias, donors of different ages were randomly spread across the sequencing lanes. Two additional independent replicas of 1 million unique cDNA reads from the same blood draw were analyzed for two donors (one aged 18 to 29 and one aged 80 or older). Paper-wide results and their limitations: Compared with the aged group, more naive CD4+ T cells, fewer expanded clones and increased TCR diversity were shown by the long-lived group, suggesting age selection. Since profiling was done on bulk unsorted PBMCs, naive and antigen-experienced compartments could not be conclusively compared. Total diversity estimates from one million sequenced T cells were considered lower bounds and underestimates. Because the CMV infection status of the donors was unknown, age-related changes in expanded clonotypes may potentially have been confounded. There was a strong correlation between observed TCR beta diversity and the percentage of naive T cells measured by flow cytometry. As age increased, observed TCR beta diversity per million T cells dropped in a roughly linear way, and a significant reduction was already evident by age 40.

Regarding this clonotype: There is no known antigen for this receptor. Base qualities were left out, and no much larger clone turns up one base away.

The library was prepared using 5' RACE. The sequencer listed for this sample is Illumina HiSeq 2500. A second PCR of about 6 to 12 cycles was performed with a sample-barcoded 5' primer and a J-beta primer mix. Each TCR beta cDNA molecule received a unique molecular identifier from a template-switch 5' adaptor carrying 12 random nucleotides. At least 2.5 million CDR3-containing paired-end reads were obtained from each sample. The Mint cDNA synthesis kit, primed by a TRBC-specific oligonucleotide, was used to synthesize first-strand cDNA from all RNA. Following uracil-DNA glycosylase treatment, a first 18-cycle PCR with universal primers M1SS and BC2_uni_R was performed on all cDNA. As for the authors' bioinformatics: Each sample was normalized by randomly selecting 1 million high-quality reads, each carrying a distinct molecular identifier. Reads with shared molecular identifiers were discarded instead of being binned into consensus sequences. CDR3 identification, clonotype clustering and error correction used MiTCR with a Q25 quality threshold and the strictest error-elimination algorithm. A nonparametric unseen species model using Euler transformation provided a lower-bound estimate of total TCR beta diversity. The raw public data were reprocessed by TCRdb itself: fastp quality trimming at Q25, MiXCR clonotype calling, in-frame beta chains only. Duplicate CDR3 protein sequences are folded into a single record with the most common DNA and genes. It is TCRdb's table, rather than the study itself, that gives the V and J calls and clone size. A total of about 1.4 million distinct CDR3 sequences appear in this sample, roughly 60% of them only once. The top ten clones comprise roughly 6.3% of the sample.

Unmatched junction bases come to 6, with V trimmed by 6 bases and J by 4 bases. The CDR3 holds 14 amino acids from the cysteine to the phenylalanine. Only the CDR3 part of the read is kept: 42 bases, read in frame from the first base. Systemically healthy Caucasian individuals from Russia, 39 in total and aged about 6 to 95 years, were included as donors. About 10 milliliters of peripheral blood were collected from each donor into EDTA-treated Vacutainer tubes. Ficoll-Paque density-gradient centrifugation was used to isolate PBMCs, with at least 7 million obtained per sample. Total RNA was extracted from PBMCs with Trizol reagent, with at least 5.5 micrograms obtained per sample. For every donor, an aliquot of PBMCs went through flow cytometry to measure the percentages of naive CD45RAhigh/CD27high T cells.

The V and J segments used are TRBV12-3 or TRBV12-4 and TRBJ2-3; 8 central bases correspond to TRBD2. The receptor was derived from a man between 18 and 35 years old in good health. The source material was blood. CDR3 reads: CASRPGLASDTQYF. The nucleotide sequence is TGTGCCAGCAGACCTGGACTAGCCTCAGATACGCAGTATTTT.